The clone carrying this TCR beta chain occurred once. The data were obtained in a study of blood T cell repertoires in COVID-19. The wider study: Sample material is recorded as cDNA or gDNA derived from T cells, B-cell-depleted T cells, or PBMCs.

V lost 1 base and J 0 bases, leaving 9 bases between the germline ends. This CDR3 spans 14 amino acids. Germline loops: CDR1 SQVTM, CDR2 ANQGSEA. Per the authors' pipeline: Researchers report that nucleated cell counts were estimated from reference gene primer amplification. Some clones are missing from TCRdb's copy, which holds only in-frame ones; the method was immunoSEQ multiplex PCR. The V and J calls and clone size are taken from that table; D and trimming were inferred from the DNA. This sample carries more than 100,000 clones, nearly 85% of them seen once, and the ten largest clones take 10% to 15%.

The sample comprised peripheral blood. The TCR comes from a human donor in a cohort sampled during active or convalescent COVID-19. The chain recombines TRBV29-1 with TRBJ1-2; possible D gene TRBD1, 5 bases. For the CDR3, the DNA is TGCAGCGTTGAAGCCTGGGACTCTAACTATGGCTACACCTTC. Translated, it gives CSVEAWDSNYGYTF. Drawing the rest from reference TRBV29-1 and TRBJ1-2, the complete variable domain is SAVISQKPSRDICQRGTSLTIQCQVDSQVTMMFWYRQQPGQSLTLIATANQGSEATYESGFVIDKFPISRPNLTFSTLTVSNMSPEDSSIYLCSVEAWDSNYGYTFGSGTRLTVV.